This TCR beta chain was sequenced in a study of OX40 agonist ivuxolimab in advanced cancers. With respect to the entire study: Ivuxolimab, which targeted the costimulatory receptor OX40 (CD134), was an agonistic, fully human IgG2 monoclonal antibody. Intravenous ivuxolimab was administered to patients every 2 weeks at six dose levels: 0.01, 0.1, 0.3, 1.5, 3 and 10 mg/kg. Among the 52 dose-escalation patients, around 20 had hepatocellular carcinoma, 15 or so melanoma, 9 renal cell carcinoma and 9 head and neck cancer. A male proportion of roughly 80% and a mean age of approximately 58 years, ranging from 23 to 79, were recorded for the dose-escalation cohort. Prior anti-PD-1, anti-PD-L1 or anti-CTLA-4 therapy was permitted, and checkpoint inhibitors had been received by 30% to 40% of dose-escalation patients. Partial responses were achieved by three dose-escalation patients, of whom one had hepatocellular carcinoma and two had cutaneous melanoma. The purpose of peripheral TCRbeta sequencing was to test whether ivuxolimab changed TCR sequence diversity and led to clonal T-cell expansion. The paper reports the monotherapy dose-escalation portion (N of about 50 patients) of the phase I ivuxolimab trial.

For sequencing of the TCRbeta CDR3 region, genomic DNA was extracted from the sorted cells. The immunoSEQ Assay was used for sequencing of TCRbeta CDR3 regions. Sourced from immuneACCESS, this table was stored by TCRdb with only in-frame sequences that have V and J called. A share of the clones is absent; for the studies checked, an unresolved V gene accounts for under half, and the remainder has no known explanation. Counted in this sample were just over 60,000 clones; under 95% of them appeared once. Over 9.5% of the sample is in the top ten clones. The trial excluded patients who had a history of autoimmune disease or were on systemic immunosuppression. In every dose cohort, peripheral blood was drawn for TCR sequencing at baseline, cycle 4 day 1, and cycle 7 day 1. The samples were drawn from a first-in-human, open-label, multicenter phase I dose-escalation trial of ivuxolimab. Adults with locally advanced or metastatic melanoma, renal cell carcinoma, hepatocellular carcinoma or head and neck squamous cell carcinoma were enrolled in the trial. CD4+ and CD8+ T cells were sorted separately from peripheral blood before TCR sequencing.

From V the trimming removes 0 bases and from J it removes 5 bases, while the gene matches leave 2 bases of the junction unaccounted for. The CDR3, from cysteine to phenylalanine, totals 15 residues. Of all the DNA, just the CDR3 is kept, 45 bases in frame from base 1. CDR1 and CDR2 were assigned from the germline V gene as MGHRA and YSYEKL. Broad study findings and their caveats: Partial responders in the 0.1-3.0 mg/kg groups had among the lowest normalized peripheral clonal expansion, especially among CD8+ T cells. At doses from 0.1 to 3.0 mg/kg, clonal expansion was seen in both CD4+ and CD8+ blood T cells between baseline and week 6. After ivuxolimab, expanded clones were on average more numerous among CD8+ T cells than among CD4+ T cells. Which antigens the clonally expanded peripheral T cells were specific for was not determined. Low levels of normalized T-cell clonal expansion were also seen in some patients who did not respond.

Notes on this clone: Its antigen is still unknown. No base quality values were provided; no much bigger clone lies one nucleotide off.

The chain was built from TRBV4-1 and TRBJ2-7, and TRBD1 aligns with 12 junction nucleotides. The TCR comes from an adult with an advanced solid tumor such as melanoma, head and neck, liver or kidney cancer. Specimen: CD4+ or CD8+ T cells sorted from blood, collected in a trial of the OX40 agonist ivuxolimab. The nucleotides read TGCGCCAGCAGCCAAGATGGGACAGGGGGCGACGAGCAGTACTTC. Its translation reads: CASSQDGTGGDEQYF.